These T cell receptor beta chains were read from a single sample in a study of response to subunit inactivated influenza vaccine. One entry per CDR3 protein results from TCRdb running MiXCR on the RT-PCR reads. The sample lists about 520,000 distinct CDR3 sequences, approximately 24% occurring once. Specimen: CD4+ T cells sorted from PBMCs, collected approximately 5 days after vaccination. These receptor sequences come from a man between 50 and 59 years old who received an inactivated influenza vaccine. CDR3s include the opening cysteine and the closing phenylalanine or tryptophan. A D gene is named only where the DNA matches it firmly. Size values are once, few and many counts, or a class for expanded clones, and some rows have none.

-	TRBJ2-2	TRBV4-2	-	TGTGCCAGCAGCCAAGAACAGGCGGGCGGGGAGCTGTTTTTT	CASSQEQAGGELFF
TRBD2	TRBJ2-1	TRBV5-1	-	TGCGCCAGCAGCGTGACCCTAGCGGCCTACAATGAGCAGTTCTTC	CASSVTLAAYNEQFF
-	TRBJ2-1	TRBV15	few	TGTGCCACCAGCAGAGATTACGGGATCTCCTACAATGAGCAGTTCTTC	CATSRDYGISYNEQFF
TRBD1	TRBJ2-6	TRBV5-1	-	TGCGCCAGTCAGACAGGGAGCTCTGGGGCCAACGTCCTGACTTTC	CASQTGSSGANVLTF
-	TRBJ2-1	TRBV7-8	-	TGTGCCAGCAGCTTAGAGGACTCAGGGGTTTCAAACTACAATGAGCAGTTCTTC	CASSLEDSGVSNYNEQFF
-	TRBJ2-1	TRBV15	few	TGTGCCACCAGCAGAGGCACGAGCAATGAGCAGTTCTTC	CATSRGTSNEQFF
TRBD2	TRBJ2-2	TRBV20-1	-	TGCAGTGCAGAACCGGGACTAGCGACGAACACCGGGGAGCTGTTTTTT	CSAEPGLATNTGELFF
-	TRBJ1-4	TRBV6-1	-	TGTGCCAGCAGGTCCCCTTCGAGTGGGGAAAAACTGTTTTTT	CASRSPSSGEKLFF
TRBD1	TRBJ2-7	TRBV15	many	TGTGCCACCAGCCAAACGGGACAGACCTACGAGCAGTACTTC	CATSQTGQTYEQYF
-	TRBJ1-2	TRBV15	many	TGTGCCACCAGCAGAGGGACAGCCTATGGCTACACCTTC	CATSRGTAYGYTF
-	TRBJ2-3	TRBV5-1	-	TGCGCCAGCATAGTTCAGGATCCTACCACAGATACGCAGTATTTT	CASIVQDPTTDTQYF
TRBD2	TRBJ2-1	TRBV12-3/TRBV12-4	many	TGTGCCAGCAGTTCCTCGGGACTAGCGTTGAATGAGCAGTTCTTC	CASSSSGLALNEQFF
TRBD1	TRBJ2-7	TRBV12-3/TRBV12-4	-	TGTGCCAGTTGGACAGGAGTCTACGAGCAGTACTTC	CASWTGVYEQYF
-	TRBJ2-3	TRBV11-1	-	TGTGCCAGCAGCTTAGCGCTTGGACGGATGACACCTAGCACAGATACGCAGTATTTT	CASSLALGRMTPSTDTQYF
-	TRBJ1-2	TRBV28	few	TGTGCCAGCAGTTTAGCGGGGGGGAGGAACTATGGCTACACCTTC	CASSLAGGRNYGYTF
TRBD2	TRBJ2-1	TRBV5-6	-	TGTGCCAGCATACTAGCGGGAGGGCCGCGCAATGAGCAGTTCTTC	CASILAGGPRNEQFF
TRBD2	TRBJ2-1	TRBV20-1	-	TGCAGTGCTGAAAACGGGAGGGAAGAGCAGTTCTTC	CSAENGREEQFF
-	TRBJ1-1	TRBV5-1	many	TGCGCCAGCAGCTTGGTTGGGGTGAACACTGAAGCTTTCTTT	CASSLVGVNTEAFF
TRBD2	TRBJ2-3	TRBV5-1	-	TGCGCCAGCAGCTTGGAGGCGGGAGGGGTTCAAGATACGCAGTATTTT	CASSLEAGGVQDTQYF
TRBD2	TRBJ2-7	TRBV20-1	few	TGCAGTGCTAGAGATAGGACCACTAGCGTTTACGAGCAGTACTTC	CSARDRTTSVYEQYF
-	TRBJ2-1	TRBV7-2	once	TGTGCCAGCAGCCAGTTGGGGGTCTCCTACAATGAGCAGTTCTTC	CASSQLGVSYNEQFF
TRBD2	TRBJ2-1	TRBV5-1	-	TGCGCCAGCAGCAAAAGACTAGCGGGAGTGGGAGGCAATGAGCAGTTCTTC	CASSKRLAGVGGNEQFF
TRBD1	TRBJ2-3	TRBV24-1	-	TGTGCCACCGGGGACAGGGGGCGCTTAGATACGCAGTATTTT	CATGDRGRLDTQYF
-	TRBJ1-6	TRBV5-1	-	TGCGCCAGCAGCTTTGGTACGGGGTCACCCCTCCACTTT	CASSFGTGSPLHF
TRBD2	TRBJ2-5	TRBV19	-	TGTGCCAGTAGTATAGGTCTAGCGGGAGCCTTAGAGACCCAGTACTTC	CASSIGLAGALETQYF
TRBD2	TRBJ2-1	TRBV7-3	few	TGTGCCAGCAGCTTAACCAGCGGGAGGGCCCACAATGAGCAGTTCTTC	CASSLTSGRAHNEQFF
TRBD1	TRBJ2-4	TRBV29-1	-	TGCAGCGTGGGGGACAGATTAGCCAAAAACATTCAGTACTTC	CSVGDRLAKNIQYF
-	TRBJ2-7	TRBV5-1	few	TGCGCCAGCAGCCCCGTAATGGGCGAGCAGTACTTC	CASSPVMGEQYF
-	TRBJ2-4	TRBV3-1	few	TGTGCCAGCAGCCCTTCCGCATTAGCCAAAAACATTCAGTACTTC	CASSPSALAKNIQYF
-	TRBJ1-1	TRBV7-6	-	TGTGCCAGCAGCGGATCAGCTTTGAACACTGAAGCTTTCTTT	CASSGSALNTEAFF
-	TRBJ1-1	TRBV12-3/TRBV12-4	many	TGTGCCAGCAGCCTCCAGGGAAACACTGAAGCTTTCTTT	CASSLQGNTEAFF
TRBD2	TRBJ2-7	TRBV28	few	TGTGCCAGCAGTCCCACTAGCGCCGACCGCTACGAGCAGTACTTC	CASSPTSADRYEQYF
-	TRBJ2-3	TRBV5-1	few	TGCGCCAGCAGCTTGGCGGCGGGGAGGAGACCAGATACGCAGTATTTT	CASSLAAGRRPDTQYF
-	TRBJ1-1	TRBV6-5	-	TGTGCCAGCAGTTACTCACCGGCTTCGGCAGTCACTGAAGCTTTCTTT	CASSYSPASAVTEAFF
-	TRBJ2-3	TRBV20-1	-	TGCAGTGCTCTACGGACAGTGGGAACAGATACGCAGTATTTT	CSALRTVGTDTQYF
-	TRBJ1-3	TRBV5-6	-	TGTGCCAGCAGCCTCGGACAGCCGAGCTCTGGAAACACCATATATTTT	CASSLGQPSSGNTIYF
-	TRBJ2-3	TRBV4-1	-	TGCGCCAGCAGGGAGGGGGCCCACACAGATACGCAGTATTTT	CASREGAHTDTQYF
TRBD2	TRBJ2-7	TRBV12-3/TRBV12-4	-	TGTGCCAGCAGTTTAGGGGGACCACGCCTGGGAGGGGAGCAGTACTTC	CASSLGGPRLGGEQYF
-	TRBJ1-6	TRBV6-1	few	TGTGCCAGCAGTGAGGGACTTGCTAATTCACCCCTCCACTTT	CASSEGLANSPLHF
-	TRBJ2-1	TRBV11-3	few	TGTGCCAGCAGCCCTGATAGCGGTGAGCAGTTCTTC	CASSPDSGEQFF